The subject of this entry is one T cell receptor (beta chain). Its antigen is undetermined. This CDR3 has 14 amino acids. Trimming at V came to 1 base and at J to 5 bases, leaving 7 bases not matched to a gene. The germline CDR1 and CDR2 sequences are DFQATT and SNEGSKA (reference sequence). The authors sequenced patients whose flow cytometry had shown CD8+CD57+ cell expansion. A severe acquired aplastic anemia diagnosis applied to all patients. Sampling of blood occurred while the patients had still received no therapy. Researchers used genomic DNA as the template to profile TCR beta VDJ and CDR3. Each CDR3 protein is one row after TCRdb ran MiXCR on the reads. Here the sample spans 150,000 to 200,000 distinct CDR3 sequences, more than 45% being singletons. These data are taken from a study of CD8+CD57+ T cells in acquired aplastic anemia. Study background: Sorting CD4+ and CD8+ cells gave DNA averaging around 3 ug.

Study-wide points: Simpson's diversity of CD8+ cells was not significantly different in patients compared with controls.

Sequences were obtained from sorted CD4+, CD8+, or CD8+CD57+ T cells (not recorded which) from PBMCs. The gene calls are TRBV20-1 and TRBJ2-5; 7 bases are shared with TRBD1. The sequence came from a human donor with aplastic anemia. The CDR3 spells CSARVGGLEETQYF. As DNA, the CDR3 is TGCAGTGCTAGAGTAGGGGGCCTAGAGGAGACCCAGTACTTC.